Each of the 27 T cell receptor beta chains below was sequenced from the same sample in a study of blood T cell repertoires in COVID-19. Sequencing was performed with immunoSEQ multiplex PCR; in TCRdb, only in-frame clones are kept and a portion is missing. The sample records 490,000 or so clones, more than 75% being singletons. The specimen was PBMCs or T cells enriched from blood (not recorded which). The receptors were gathered from a woman aged 40 to 55 who had recovered from COVID-19.

The chain employs TRBV24-1 and TRBJ1-5, with 7 bases identical to TRBD1. This CDR3 spans 16 amino acids. Germline loops: CDR1 KGHDR, CDR2 SFDVKD. Trimming at V came to 2 bases and at J to 3 bases, leaving 6 bases not matched to a gene. The CDR3 region has the DNA TGTGCCACCAGTGATTCGGGACAGTATAACAATCAGCCCCAGCATTTT. Translating it yields CATSDSGQYNNQPQHF.

The J gene is TRBJ1-2, the V gene TRBV28, with 7 bases aligning to TRBD1. There are 15 residues in the CDR3. Germline trimming cut 6 bases from V and 2 bases from J; bases unmatched to any gene: 9. Germline CDR1 is MDHEN and CDR2 is SYDVKM. Here the CDR3 reads CASSSPGQQNYGYTF. The CDR3, as DNA: TGTGCCAGCAGCTCACCGGGACAGCAAAACTATGGCTACACCTTC.

The chain uses TRBV5-1 and TRBJ2-7; D is perhaps TRBD1 (6 bases). V was clipped by 5 bases and J by 4 bases, with 16 bases between them. In germline, CDR1 is SGHRS, CDR2 YFSETQ. This CDR3 comprises 14 residues. CDR3 region: CASRVDSVRYEQYF. The CDR3 DNA reads TGCGCCAGCAGAGTGGACAGTGTACGATACGAGCAGTACTTC.

The gene calls are TRBV15 and TRBJ1-1, with D possibly TRBD1 on 5 matching bases. This CDR3 region has 14 residues. Between the trimmed V and J ends, which lost 1 base and 8 bases, there was a span of 14 bases. Germline loops: CDR1 LNHNV, CDR2 YYDKDF (reference sequence). CDR3 sequence reads: CATSRARGGLEAFF. Written as DNA, the CDR3 is TGTGCCACCAGCAGAGCCCGGGGGGGTCTGGAAGCTTTCTTT.

This clone was counted a single time. The V and J genes are TRBV2 and TRBJ2-1; 11 bases match TRBD2. V shed 3 bases, J shed 2 bases, and the junction held 6 bases outside the gene matches. The CDR3 totals 17 residues. Germline V gene sequence: CDR1 SNHLY, CDR2 FYNNEI. The CDR3 loop reads CASSEERLAGPYNEQFF. The CDR3 region has the DNA TGTGCCAGCAGTGAGGAGAGACTAGCGGGACCCTACAATGAGCAGTTCTTC.

The V and J genes are TRBV20-1 and TRBJ2-1; D is uncertain. V was clipped by 3 bases and J by 0 bases, with 9 bases between them. There are 14 residues in the CDR3. Germline CDR1 and CDR2: DFQATT and SNEGSKA (reference sequence). The CDR3 spells CSASTGDSYNEQFF. CDR3 sequence (DNA): TGCAGTGCTAGTACCGGAGACTCCTACAATGAGCAGTTCTTC.

This clone was recorded a few times. The chain has TRBV15 and TRBJ2-5, with a tentative D call TRBD2 (7 bases). Germline V gene sequence: CDR1 LNHNV, CDR2 YYDKDF (reference sequence). This CDR3 has 16 amino acids. V was clipped by 1 base and J by 0 bases, with 12 bases between them. The CDR3 nucleotides are TGTGCCACCAGCAGAGCCAGCGGGACACACCAAGAGACCCAGTACTTC. Its translation is CATSRASGTHQETQYF. The whole variable domain, remainder taken from reference TRBV15 and TRBJ2-5, is DAMVIQNPRYQVTQFGKPVTLSCSQTLNHNVMYWYQQKSSQAPKLLFHYYDKDFNNEADTPDNFQSRRPNTSFCFLDIRSPGLGDTAMYLCATSRASGTHQETQYFGPGTRLLVL.

The gene calls are TRBV30 and TRBJ2-1; 7 positions agree with TRBD2. The CDR3 sequence is 14 residues long. V lost 5 bases, J lost 0 bases, and 4 bases stayed unmatched. Per the germline V gene, CDR1 is GTSNPN and CDR2 is SVGIG (reference sequence). CDR3 sequence: CAWALAASYNEQFF. CDR3 coding DNA: TGTGCCTGGGCCCTAGCGGCCTCCTACAATGAGCAGTTCTTC.

The rearrangement links TRBV9 to TRBJ2-3, with TRBD2 matching over 8 bases. Trimming cost V 3 bases and J 1 base; bases outside gene matches: 7. CDR1 SGDLS and CDR2 YYNGEE come from the germline V gene. The CDR3 has 16 residues. CDR3 sequence (DNA): TGTGCCAGCAGCGCGTCGGGAGGGGCTCGCACAGATACGCAGTATTTT. Translation gives CASSASGGARTDTQYF.

The chain has TRBV5-1 and TRBJ2-2; 7 nucleotides align to TRBD2. Trimming removed 0 bases from V and 4 bases from J; junction bases left unmatched: 3. Germline lookup yields CDR1 SGHRS and CDR2 YFSETQ. The CDR3 runs to 15 residues. The CDR3, as DNA: TGCGCCAGCAGCTTGGGACTAGCCGGCACCGGGGAGCTGTTTTTT. The encoded protein is CASSLGLAGTGELFF.

This chain uses TRBV7-2 with TRBJ2-1; D may be TRBD2 (6 bases). In germline, CDR1 is SGHTA, CDR2 FQGNSA. Deletions cut 1 base from V and 8 bases from J, with 18 bases between. The CDR3 is 16 amino acids. CDR3: CASSLDPGLDFDEQFF. The CDR3 DNA reads TGTGCCAGCAGCTTAGACCCGGGACTTGATTTCGATGAGCAGTTCTTC.

The chain combines TRBV30 with TRBJ1-2; D gene ambiguous. The CDR3 is made up of 13 amino acids. Trimming removed 5 bases at V and 8 bases at J, with 18 bases between. The germline V gene has CDR1 GTSNPN and CDR2 SVGIG (reference sequence). This CDR3 reads CAWRATAPGGYTF. CDR3 nucleotides: TGTGCCTGGCGAGCTACGGCCCCCGGGGGCTACACCTTC. The whole variable domain, remainder taken from reference TRBV30 and TRBJ1-2, is SQTIHQWPATLVQPVGSPLSLECTVEGTSNPNLYWYRQAAGRGLQLLFYSVGIGQISSEVPQNLSASRPQDRQFILSSKKLLLSDSGFYLCAWRATAPGGYTFGSGTRLTVV.

The chain links TRBV11-2 to TRBJ2-1; 8 bases are a match to TRBD2. The CDR3 is 15 residues long. The germline CDR1 and CDR2 sequences are SGHAT and FQNNGV. V lost 3 bases and J lost 5; bases outside the gene matches: 6. CDR3 in DNA: TGTGCCAGCAGCTTTTTGACTAGCGTTGACAATGAGCAGTTCTTC. Protein sequence: CASSFLTSVDNEQFF.

V and J are TRBV15 and TRBJ1-6; 9 nucleotides line up with TRBD1. The junction had 1 base not matched to a gene; V was cut back by 3 bases and J by 7 bases. CDR3 length: 14 amino acids. Germline CDR1 and CDR2: LNHNV and YYDKDF (reference sequence). CDR3: CATSSGTGNSPLHF. The CDR3 nucleotides read TGTGCCACCAGCAGCGGGACAGGGAATTCACCCCTCCACTTT.

The chain uses TRBV19 and TRBJ1-3; TRBD1 is a possible D gene (5 bases). This CDR3 spans 16 amino acids. V was pared by 5 bases and J by 0 bases, with 14 bases between. Germline V gene data show CDR1 as LNHDA and CDR2 as SQIVND (reference sequence). The CDR3 nucleotides read TGTGCCAGTAGTTTCGGGACTTTCAACTCTGGAAACACCATATATTTT. It specifies CASSFGTFNSGNTIYF. The whole variable domain, filled in from reference TRBV19 and TRBJ1-3, reads DGGITQSPKYLFRKEGQNVTLSCEQNLNHDAMYWYRQDPGQGLRLIYYSQIVNDFQKGDIAEGYSVSREKKESFPLTVTSAQKNPTAFYLCASSFGTFNSGNTIYFGEGSWLTVV.

Worth noting for this clone: Other DNA sequences of this sample code for an identical CDR3. The rearrangement links TRBV5-6 to TRBJ2-1, with TRBD1 matching over 7 bases. With V trimmed by 5 bases and J by 10 bases, 6 bases remained unmatched. CDR1 and CDR2 (germline): SGHDT, YYEEEE. CDR3 length: 12 residues. The CDR3: CASSSTGVEQFF. CDR3 bases: TGTGCCAGCAGTTCTACAGGGGTCGAGCAGTTCTTC.

The chain recombines TRBV27 with TRBJ2-7; D is unresolved. CDR3 length: 16 residues. V was clipped by 0 bases and J by 0 bases, with 12 bases between them. From germline, CDR1 is MNHEY and CDR2 SMNVEV (reference sequence). CDR3 loop: CASSLSSQFVSYEQYF. The CDR3 DNA reads TGTGCCAGCAGTTTATCCTCTCAGTTCGTCTCCTACGAGCAGTACTTC.

This clone was detected only once. The chain employs TRBV5-8 and TRBJ1-6; TRBD1 is a possible D gene (5 bases). Trimming left V 4 bases short and J 9 bases short, with 20 bases between. This CDR3 comprises 16 residues. The V gene's germline CDR1 is SGHTS and CDR2 YDEGEE. The CDR3 sequence: CASSLPSVWGGSPLHF. As DNA, the CDR3 is TGTGCCAGCAGCCTCCCCTCAGTCTGGGGCGGTTCACCCCTCCACTTT.

The rearrangement joins TRBV11-3 to TRBJ1-1, with D possibly being TRBD1 (5 bases). Germline V lookup: CDR1 SGHNT, CDR2 YENEEA. The CDR3 loop spans 14 amino acids. Trimming stripped 3 bases from V and 2 bases from J, with 10 bases between. The CDR3 sequence: CASSLDNANTEAFF. The CDR3 coding sequence is TGTGCCAGCAGCTTGGACAACGCTAACACTGAAGCTTTCTTT.

V is TRBV5-3 and J is TRBJ2-1, with TRBD1 identical over 8 bases. TRBV5-3 is sorted into the ORF group, with uncertain function. Unmatched junction bases numbered 4, after V lost 0 bases and J lost 5 bases. The CDR3 is made up of 15 amino acids. The CDR3 loop is CARSLARGLDNEQFF. CDR3 sequence (DNA): TGTGCCAGAAGCTTGGCCAGGGGGCTCGACAATGAGCAGTTCTTC.

The V gene is TRBV5-8, the J gene TRBJ1-2; tentative D call: TRBD1 (5 bases). The CDR3 extends over 14 amino acids. In germline, CDR1 is SGHTS, CDR2 YDEGEE. Trimming removed 4 bases at V and 0 bases at J, with 10 bases between. The CDR3 sequence is CASSPGLTNYGYTF. As DNA, the CDR3 is TGTGCCAGCAGCCCGGGACTAACTAACTATGGCTACACCTTC.

A note on this clone: One junction end disagrees with the germline gene, perhaps due to a read error. The rearrangement links TRBV7-7 to TRBJ2-1; a weak D match, TRBD2 (5 bases). Germline loops: CDR1 SSHAT, CDR2 FNYEAQ (reference sequence). This CDR3 region has 17 residues. The CDR3 nucleotides read TGTGCTAGCAGCTTTGGCCCGGGAACGTCTTCCTACAATGAGCAGTTCTTC. It translates to CASSFGPGTSSYNEQFF. Full variable domain (missing parts from reference TRBV7-7 and TRBJ2-1): GAGVSQSPRYKVTKRGQDVTLRCDPISSHATLYWYQQALGQGPEFLTYFNYEAQPDKSGLPSDRFSAERPEGSISTLTIQRTEQRDSAMYRCASSFGPGTSSYNEQFFGPGTRLTVL.

The chain has TRBV28 and TRBJ2-7, with D unresolved. This CDR3 has 13 amino acids. V dropped 6 bases and J dropped 3 bases, with 12 bases sitting between them. The germline V gene encodes CDR1 MDHEN and CDR2 SYDVKM. This CDR3 reads CASSPQERYEQYF. In DNA, the CDR3 is TGTGCCAGCAGCCCCCAAGAGCGCTACGAGCAGTACTTC.

V usage is TRBV7-2 and J usage is TRBJ1-5, with D perhaps matching TRBD1 (6 bases). CDR3 size: 15 residues. Germline-derived CDR1 and CDR2 are SGHTA and FQGNSA. The V and J ends lost 3 bases and 3 bases respectively, with 12 bases between them. As DNA, the CDR3 is TGTGCCAGCAGCTTCCGGACAGCTTTCAATCAGCCCCAGCATTTT. It codes for CASSFRTAFNQPQHF.

This clone was found once. The V call is TRBV6-5, the J call TRBJ1-4; D is undetermined. This CDR3 has 15 amino acids. Germline CDR1 and CDR2: MNHEY and SVGAGI. V was trimmed by 5 bases and J by 8 bases, leaving 18 bases between them. CDR3 residues: CASSNRPMGVEKLFF. DNA for the CDR3: TGTGCCAGCAGTAACCGCCCCATGGGAGTCGAAAAACTGTTTTTT.

V gene TRBV7-8 combines with J gene TRBJ1-2; unclear D gene. The CDR3 runs 14 residues. Germline CDR1 reads SGHVS; CDR2 reads FQNEAQ. The V end was cut by 1 base, the J end by 4 bases, with 10 bases between. Here the CDR3 reads CASSLDEQSYGYTF. The CDR3 nucleotides read TGTGCCAGCAGCTTAGACGAACAGAGCTATGGCTACACCTTC.

The chain links TRBV5-1 to TRBJ2-1, with TRBD1 identical over 8 bases. Germline trimming cut 4 bases from V and 8 bases from J; bases unmatched to any gene: 11. Germline V gene sequence: CDR1 SGHRS, CDR2 YFSETQ. The CDR3 contains 15 residues. The CDR3 protein is CASSRDRLGGDEQFF. CDR3 nucleotide sequence: TGCGCCAGCAGCCGGGACAGGCTTGGTGGGGATGAGCAGTTCTTC.